This T cell receptor beta chain was captured in a study of beta chain features in type 1 diabetes. Study as a whole: The patients were much like the healthy donors in age, gender and cell yields. Findings and limits, study-wide: A definitive answer on HLA type influencing TCRB rearrangement was not reached here. In every one of the four CD4+ subsets, TCRB CDR3s were moderately but significantly shorter in Type 1 diabetes patients.

Expressed TCRB transcripts got sequenced, as all isolated RNA was reverse transcribed. Clones were sequenced by immunoSEQ multiplex PCR, and TCRdb holds only the in-frame ones, with some missing. The data show under 800,000 clones, 15% to 18% seen once. As regards this clone: Its antigen remains unknown. Other DNA sequences in this specimen translate into the identical CDR3.

The V and J ends lost 0 bases and 3 bases, in that order; junction bases with no gene match: 1. This CDR3 is 14 amino acids long. Germline V gene data show CDR1 as LNHNV and CDR2 as YYDKDF (reference sequence). The J gene is TRBJ2-7, the V gene TRBV15, with 8 bases matching TRBD1. The sample was naive CD4+ T cells from blood. The sequence came from a man between 18 and 29 years old in good health. CDR3 in amino acids: CATSRDRGHYEQYF. The CDR3 DNA is TGTGCCACCAGCAGAGACAGGGGGCACTACGAGCAGTACTTC.